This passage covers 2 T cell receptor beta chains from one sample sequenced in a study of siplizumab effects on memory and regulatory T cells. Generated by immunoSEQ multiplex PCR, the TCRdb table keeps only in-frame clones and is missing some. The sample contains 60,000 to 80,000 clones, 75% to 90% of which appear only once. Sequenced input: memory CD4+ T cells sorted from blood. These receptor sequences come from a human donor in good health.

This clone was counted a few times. For the CDR3, the DNA is TGTGCCAGCAGTTACGTGCAAACAAAGGGGTACGAGCAGTACTTC. Translating gives CASSYVQTKGYEQYF. The genes are TRBV6-6 and TRBJ2-7; TRBD1 might be the D (5 bases). The length of the CDR3 is 15 residues. Trimming removed 2 bases from V and 4 bases from J, with 15 bases in between. Germline V gene sequence: CDR1 MNHNY, CDR2 SVGAGI (reference sequence).

DNA for the CDR3: TGTGCCAGCAGTGAAGCAGAGGCTGGGGCCAACGTCCTGACTTTC. It is translated as CASSEAEAGANVLTF. This chain uses TRBV6-1 with TRBJ2-6; D not certain. Germline CDR1 is MNHNS and CDR2 is SASEGT. CDR3 size: 15 residues. Trimming stripped 0 bases from V and 2 bases from J, with 5 bases between.